This entry is about one T cell receptor beta chain. The method was immunoSEQ multiplex PCR; TCRdb's version includes in-frame clones alone and lacks a portion of them. The sample includes about 140,000 clones, 90% to 95% of them seen just once. The sample is drawn from a study of control samples from healthy donors and cancer patients. The CDR3 loop spans 15 amino acids. Trimming cost V 6 bases and J 2 bases, with 17 bases left between them. The germline V gene encodes CDR1 MDHEN and CDR2 SYDVKM. The sample taken for sequencing was blood. The source of this sequence is a man between 35 and 55 years old in good health. The chain links TRBV28 to TRBJ2-7, with D perhaps matching TRBD1 or TRBD2 (6 bases each). CDR3 bases: TGTGCCAGCAGCCATAGGGGGGAGAATGCCTACGAGCAGTACTTC. Protein product: CASSHRGENAYEQYF.